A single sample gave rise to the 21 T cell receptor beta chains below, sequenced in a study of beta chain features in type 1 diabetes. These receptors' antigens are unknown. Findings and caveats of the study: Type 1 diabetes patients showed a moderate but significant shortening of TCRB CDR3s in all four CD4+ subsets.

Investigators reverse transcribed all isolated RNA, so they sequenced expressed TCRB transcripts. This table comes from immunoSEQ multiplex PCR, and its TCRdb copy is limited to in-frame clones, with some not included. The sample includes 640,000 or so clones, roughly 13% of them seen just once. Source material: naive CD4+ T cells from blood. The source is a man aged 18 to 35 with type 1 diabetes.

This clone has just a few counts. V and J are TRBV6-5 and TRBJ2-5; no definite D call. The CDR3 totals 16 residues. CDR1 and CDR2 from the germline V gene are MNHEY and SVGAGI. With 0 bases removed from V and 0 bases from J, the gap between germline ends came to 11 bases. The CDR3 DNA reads TGTGCCAGCAGTTACTCGAGTATGTTGGACCAAGAGACCCAGTACTTC. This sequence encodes CASSYSSMLDQETQYF.

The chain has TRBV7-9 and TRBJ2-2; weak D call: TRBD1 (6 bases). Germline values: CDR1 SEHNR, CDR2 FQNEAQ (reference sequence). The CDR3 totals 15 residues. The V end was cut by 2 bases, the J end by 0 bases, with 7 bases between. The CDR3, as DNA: TGTGCCAGCAGCTTAACAGGGTCGAACACCGGGGAGCTGTTTTTT. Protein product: CASSLTGSNTGELFF.

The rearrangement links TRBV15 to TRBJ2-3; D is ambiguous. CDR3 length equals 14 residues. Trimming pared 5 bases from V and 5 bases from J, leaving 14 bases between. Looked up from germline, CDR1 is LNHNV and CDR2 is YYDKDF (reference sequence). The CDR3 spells CATSAGSPQDTQYF. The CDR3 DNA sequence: TGTGCCACCAGCGCCGGGTCCCCCCAAGATACGCAGTATTTT.

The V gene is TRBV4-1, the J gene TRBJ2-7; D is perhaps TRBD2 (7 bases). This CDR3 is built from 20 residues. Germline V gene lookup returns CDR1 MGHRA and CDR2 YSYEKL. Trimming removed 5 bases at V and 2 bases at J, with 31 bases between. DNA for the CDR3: TGCGCCAGCAGCTTCAAGATACCCGGGGGGCATCCTTTAATAACCTACGAGCAGTACTTC. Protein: CASSFKIPGGHPLITYEQYF.

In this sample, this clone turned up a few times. CDR3 nucleotides: TGTGCCAGCAGCTTACTAGGGACAGATTCACCCCTCCACTTT. Amino acids: CASSLLGTDSPLHF. The chain couples TRBV7-8 to TRBJ1-6, with 7 bases matching TRBD1. Germline V gene lookup returns CDR1 SGHVS and CDR2 FQNEAQ. V lost 2 bases to trimming and J lost 8 bases; unmatched junction nucleotides: 3. The CDR3 contains 14 residues.

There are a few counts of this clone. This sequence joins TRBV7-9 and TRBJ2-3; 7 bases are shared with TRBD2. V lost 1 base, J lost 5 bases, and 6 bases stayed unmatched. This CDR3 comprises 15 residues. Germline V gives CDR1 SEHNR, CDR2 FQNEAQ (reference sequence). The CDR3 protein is CASSLDPSGIDTQYF. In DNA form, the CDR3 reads TGTGCCAGCAGCTTAGATCCTAGCGGCATAGATACGCAGTATTTT.

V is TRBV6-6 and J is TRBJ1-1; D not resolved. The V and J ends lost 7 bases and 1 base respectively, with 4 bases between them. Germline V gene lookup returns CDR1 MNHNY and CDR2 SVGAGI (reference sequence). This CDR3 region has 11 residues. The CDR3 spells CASTGNTEAFF. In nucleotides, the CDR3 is TGTGCCAGCACCGGGAACACTGAAGCTTTCTTT.

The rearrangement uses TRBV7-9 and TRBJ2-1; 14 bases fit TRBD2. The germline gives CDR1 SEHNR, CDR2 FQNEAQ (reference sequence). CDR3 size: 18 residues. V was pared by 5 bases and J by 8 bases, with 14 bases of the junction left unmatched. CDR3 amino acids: CASSRPLRTSGGWYEQFF. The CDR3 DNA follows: TGTGCCAGCAGCAGACCCCTGCGGACTAGCGGGGGGTGGTATGAGCAGTTCTTC.

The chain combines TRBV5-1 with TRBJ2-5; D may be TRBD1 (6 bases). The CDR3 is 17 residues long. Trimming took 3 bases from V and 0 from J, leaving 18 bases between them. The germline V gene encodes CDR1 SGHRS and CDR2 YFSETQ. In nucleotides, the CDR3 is TGCGCCAGCAGCTCTCACCCCGGACAGCCGTACCAAGAGACCCAGTACTTC. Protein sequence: CASSSHPGQPYQETQYF. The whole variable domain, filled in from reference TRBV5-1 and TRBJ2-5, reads KAGVTQTPRYLIKTRGQQVTLSCSPISGHRSVSWYQQTPGQGLQFLFEYFSETQRNKGNFPGRFSGRQFSNSRSEMNVSTLELGDSALYLCASSSHPGQPYQETQYFGPGTRLLVL.

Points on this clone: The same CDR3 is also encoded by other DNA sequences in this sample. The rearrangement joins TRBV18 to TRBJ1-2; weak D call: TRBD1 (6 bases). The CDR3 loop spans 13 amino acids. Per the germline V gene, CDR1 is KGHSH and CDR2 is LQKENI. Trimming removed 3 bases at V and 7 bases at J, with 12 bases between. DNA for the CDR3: TGTGCCAGCTCACCGGACAGCTTGAGTGGCTACACCTTC. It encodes CASSPDSLSGYTF.

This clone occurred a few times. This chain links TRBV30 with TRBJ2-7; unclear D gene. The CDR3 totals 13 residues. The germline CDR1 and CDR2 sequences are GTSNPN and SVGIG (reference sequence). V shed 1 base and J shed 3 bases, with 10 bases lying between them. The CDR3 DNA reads TGTGCCTGGAGTGGAAGTCAGTACTACGAGCAGTACTTC. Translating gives CAWSGSQYYEQYF.

DNA for the CDR3: TGTGCCAGCAGTTTAGAAGGGACGAATTCACCCCTCCACTTT. Translated: CASSLEGTNSPLHF. This chain links TRBV28 with TRBJ1-6, with D perhaps matching TRBD1 (5 bases). The V end was cut by 2 bases, the J end by 7 bases, with 9 bases between. Germline V gene lookup returns CDR1 MDHEN and CDR2 SYDVKM. CDR3 length: 14 residues.

CDR3 in DNA: TGCGCCAGCAGCCTTCAGGGGGTCTCCTACAATGAGCAGTTCTTC. Translated, it gives CASSLQGVSYNEQFF. The rearrangement joins TRBV5-1 to TRBJ2-1; 7 bases fit TRBD1. Germline CDR1 and CDR2: SGHRS and YFSETQ. V lost 4 bases and J lost 0; bases outside the gene matches: 4. The CDR3 extends over 15 amino acids.

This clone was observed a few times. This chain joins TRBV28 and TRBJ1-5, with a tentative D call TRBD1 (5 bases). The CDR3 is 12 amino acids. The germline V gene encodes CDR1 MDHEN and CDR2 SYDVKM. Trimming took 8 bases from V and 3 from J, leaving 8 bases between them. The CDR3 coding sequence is TGTGCCAGCCAGGGCGACAATCAGCCCCAGCATTTT. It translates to CASQGDNQPQHF.

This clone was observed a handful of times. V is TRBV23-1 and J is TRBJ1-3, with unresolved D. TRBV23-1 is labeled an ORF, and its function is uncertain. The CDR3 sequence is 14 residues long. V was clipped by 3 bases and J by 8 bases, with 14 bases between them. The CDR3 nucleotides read TGCGCCAGCAGTCATAACAGCCTTGGGCACACCATATATTTT. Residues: CASSHNSLGHTIYF.

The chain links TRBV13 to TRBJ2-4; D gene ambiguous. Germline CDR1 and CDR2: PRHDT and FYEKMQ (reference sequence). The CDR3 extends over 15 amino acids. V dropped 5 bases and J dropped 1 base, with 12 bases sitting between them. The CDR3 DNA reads TGTGCCAGCAGCGAGAAGGTCGCGGCCAAAAACATTCAGTACTTC. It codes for CASSEKVAAKNIQYF.

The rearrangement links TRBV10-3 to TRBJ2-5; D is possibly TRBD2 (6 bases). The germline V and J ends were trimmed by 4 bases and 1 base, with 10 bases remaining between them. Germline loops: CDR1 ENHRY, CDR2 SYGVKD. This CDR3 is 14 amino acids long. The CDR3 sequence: CAISGRAIQETQYF. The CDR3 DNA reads TGTGCCATCAGTGGGAGGGCCATCCAAGAGACCCAGTACTTC.

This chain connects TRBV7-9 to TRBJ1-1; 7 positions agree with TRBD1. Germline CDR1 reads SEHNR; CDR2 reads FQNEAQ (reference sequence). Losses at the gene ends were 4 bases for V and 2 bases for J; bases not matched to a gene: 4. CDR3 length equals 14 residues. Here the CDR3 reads CASSSQGINTEAFF. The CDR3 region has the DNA TGTGCCAGCAGCTCACAGGGGATCAACACTGAAGCTTTCTTT.

CDR3: CAWSRSPLSVRGAAYEQYF. CDR3 nucleotides: TGTGCCTGGAGCAGGAGTCCATTGTCCGTACGGGGGGCCGCCTACGAGCAGTACTTC. This chain links TRBV30 with TRBJ2-7; possible D gene TRBD2, 7 bases. Trimming stripped 3 bases from V and 2 bases from J, with 29 bases between. This CDR3 has 19 residues. Germline V CDR1 and CDR2: GTSNPN, SVGIG (reference sequence).

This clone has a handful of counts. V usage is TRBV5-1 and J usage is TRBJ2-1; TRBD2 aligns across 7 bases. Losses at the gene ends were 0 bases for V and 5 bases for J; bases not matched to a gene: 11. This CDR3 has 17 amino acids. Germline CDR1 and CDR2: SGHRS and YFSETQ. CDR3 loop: CASSLVPSGGHHNEQFF. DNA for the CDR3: TGCGCCAGCAGCTTGGTGCCTAGCGGCGGCCACCACAATGAGCAGTTCTTC.

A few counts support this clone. Here the CDR3 reads CASRQGTTNEKLFF. In DNA form, the CDR3 reads TGTGCCAGCAGACAGGGGACCACTAATGAAAAACTGTTTTTT. The chain has TRBV2 and TRBJ1-4; 7 bases are shared with TRBD1. This CDR3 has 14 residues. The V segment lost 6 bases and the J segment 2 bases; nucleotides outside the gene matches: 3. CDR1 and CDR2 (germline): SNHLY, FYNNEI.